This T cell receptor beta chain is from a study of cytomegalovirus exposure and HLA in healthy donors. The V end was cut by 2 bases, the J end by 0 bases, with 17 bases between. The CDR3 has 18 amino acids. Per the germline V gene, CDR1 is SGHAT and CDR2 is FQNNGV. This clone occurred once. Primers included in the PCR were 60 Vbeta and 13 Jbeta primers. Only in-frame clones appear in the TCRdb table, and some are missing; sequencing was by immunoSEQ multiplex PCR. The repertoire includes some 100,000 clones, around 85% of them detected once, and approximately 3.6% sits in the top ten. The origin of this receptor is a man aged 30 to 39 in good health and CMV-seronegative. The chain is built from TRBV11-2 and TRBJ2-1; possible D gene TRBD2, 6 bases. The sequenced material came from PBMCs. CDR3 sequence reads: CASSLKEGGILSYNEQFF. The CDR3 DNA sequence: TGTGCCAGCAGCTTAAAGGAAGGCGGGATCCTCTCCTACAATGAGCAGTTCTTC.